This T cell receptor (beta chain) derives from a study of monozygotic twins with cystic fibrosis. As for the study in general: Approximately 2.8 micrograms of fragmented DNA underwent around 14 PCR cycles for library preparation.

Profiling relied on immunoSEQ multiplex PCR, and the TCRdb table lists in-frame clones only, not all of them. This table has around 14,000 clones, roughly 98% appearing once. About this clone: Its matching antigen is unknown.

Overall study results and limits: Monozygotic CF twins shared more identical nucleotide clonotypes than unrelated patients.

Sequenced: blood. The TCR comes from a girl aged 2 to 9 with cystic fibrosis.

The CDR3 DNA is TGTGCCAGCAGTGGGAGACAGGATAATGAAAAACTGTTTTTT. Its protein is CASSGRQDNEKLFF. The chain has TRBV2 and TRBJ1-4; TRBD1 is a possible D gene (6 bases). Germline V gives CDR1 SNHLY, CDR2 FYNNEI. The CDR3 loop spans 14 amino acids. V lost 4 bases to trimming and J lost 4 bases, with 10 bases between them. Drawing the rest from reference TRBV2 and TRBJ1-4, the complete variable domain is EPEVTQTPSHQVTQMGQEVILRCVPISNHLYFYWYRQILGQKVEFLVSFYNNEISEKSEIFDDQFSVERPDGSNFTLKIRSTKLEDSAMYFCASSGRQDNEKLFFGSGTQLSVL.